Listed below are T cell receptor beta chains from one sample, sequenced in a study of T cells after yellow fever vaccination. TCRdb called the 5' RACE reads again in MiXCR, with one record for every CDR3 protein. Of about 400,000 distinct CDR3 sequences listed, 6.2% are singletons. Sequencing used PBMCs, obtained 5 days after the yellow fever booster vaccination. All receptors come from a man in his thirties or forties who received the YFV17D yellow fever vaccine. Both conserved end residues are part of each CDR3. The D gene is left open where the match is weak. Expanded clones are given a class, and other clones once, few, many or no size at all.

CASRRGTGVPGELFF | TGTGCCAGCAGAAGGGGGACAGGGGTTCCCGGGGAGCTGTTTTTT | TRBJ2-2 | many | TRBV6-1 | TRBD1
CASSRKTRALNTEAFF | TGTGCCAGCAGCAGAAAGACACGGGCTCTCAACACTGAAGCTTTCTTT | TRBJ1-1 | NA | TRBV7-2 | NA
CASSPRYSNQPQHF | TGTGCCAGCAGCCCTAGGTATAGCAATCAGCCCCAGCATTTT | TRBJ1-5 | many | TRBV7-8 | NA
CASSLVGSRGTYEQYF | TGTGCCAGCAGCTTAGTGGGCAGCAGGGGTACCTACGAGCAGTACTTC | TRBJ2-7 | many | TRBV7-2 | NA
CASSWGTAGGIETQYF | TGCGCCAGCAGCTGGGGAACAGCGGGAGGGATTGAGACCCAGTACTTC | TRBJ2-5 | few | TRBV5-1 | TRBD2
CASTDPSRGVNTQYF | TGTGCCAGCACCGATCCCTCTCGGGGCGTCAATACGCAGTATTTT | TRBJ2-3 | many | TRBV27 | NA
CSATEATSGNYEQFF | TGCAGTGCAACGGAGGCGACTAGCGGGAACTATGAGCAGTTCTTC | TRBJ2-1 | NA | TRBV20-1 | TRBD2
CSAPGQGATGANVLTF | TGCAGTGCTCCGGGACAGGGGGCTACGGGGGCCAACGTCCTGACTTTC | TRBJ2-6 | NA | TRBV20-1 | TRBD1
CASSLRQGMSYSNQPQHF | TGTGCCAGCAGCTTACGACAGGGAATGAGCTATAGCAATCAGCCCCAGCATTTT | TRBJ1-5 | few | TRBV11-2 | TRBD1
CASSKDYSSQYF | TGCGCCAGCAGCAAGGACTATTCCTCTCAGTACTTC | TRBJ2-5 | many | TRBV5-1 | NA
CSAAQTGTYEQYF | TGCAGTGCTGCCCAGACAGGGACCTACGAGCAGTACTTC | TRBJ2-7 | many | TRBV20-1 | TRBD1
CASSLAGSTNEKLFF | TGCGCCAGCAGCTTGGCCGGGTCAACTAATGAAAAACTGTTTTTT | TRBJ1-4 | many | TRBV5-1 | NA
CASSSGWVGIETQYF | TGTGCCAGCAGTTCCGGGTGGGTGGGCATAGAGACCCAGTACTTC | TRBJ2-5 | NA | TRBV25-1 | NA
CAKTRAVQETQYF | TGTGCAAAGACGCGGGCCGTCCAAGAGACCCAGTACTTC | TRBJ2-5 | many | TRBV7-8 | NA
CSAADSGESTDTQYF | TGCAGTGCCGCCGATAGCGGGGAGAGCACAGATACGCAGTATTTT | TRBJ2-3 | NA | TRBV20-1 | TRBD2
CASSPGPTINQPQHF | TGTGCCAGCAGTCCGGGACCAACGATAAATCAGCCCCAGCATTTT | TRBJ1-5 | many | TRBV12-3/TRBV12-4 | NA
CASSSPVQGLGEQYF | TGTGCCAGCAGTTCCCCGGTACAGGGGCTGGGCGAGCAGTACTTC | TRBJ2-7 | many | TRBV7-9 | TRBD1
CASSETSGLSYEQYF | TGTGCCAGCAGCGAAACTAGCGGACTCTCCTACGAGCAGTACTTC | TRBJ2-7 | few | TRBV7-9 | TRBD2
CASGGFGVGDQETQYF | TGTGCCAGCGGGGGTTTCGGTGTCGGGGACCAAGAGACCCAGTACTTC | TRBJ2-5 | many | TRBV5-6 | NA
CSAGLAVRGVYNEQFF | TGCAGTGCGGGACTAGCTGTTAGAGGAGTGTACAATGAGCAGTTCTTC | TRBJ2-1 | NA | TRBV20-1 | TRBD2
CASSPGTGRNQPQHF | TGCGCCAGCAGCCCTGGGACAGGGCGAAATCAGCCCCAGCATTTT | TRBJ1-5 | NA | TRBV5-1 | TRBD1
CASSQDGSTDTQYF | TGCGCCAGCAGCCAAGATGGCAGCACAGATACGCAGTATTTT | TRBJ2-3 | NA | TRBV4-3 | NA
CASSLATGGREKLFF | TGCGCCAGCAGCTTGGCGACAGGGGGCCGGGAAAAACTGTTTTTT | TRBJ1-4 | many | TRBV5-1 | TRBD1
CASSYSGGAPKNIQYF | TGTGCCAGCAGTTACTCGGGAGGGGCGCCCAAAAACATTCAGTACTTC | TRBJ2-4 | few | TRBV6-5 | TRBD2
CASSTGAGANVLTF | TGTGCCAGCAGTACCGGGGCTGGGGCCAACGTCCTGACTTTC | TRBJ2-6 | NA | TRBV12-3/TRBV12-4 | NA
CASTRGSSGHEQYF | TGTGCCAGCACTAGGGGTAGCTCCGGCCACGAGCAGTACTTC | TRBJ2-7 | many | TRBV27 | NA
CASSQGRNTNTGELFF | TGTGCCAGTAGTCAGGGGCGGAACACGAACACCGGGGAGCTGTTTTTT | TRBJ2-2 | NA | TRBV19 | NA
CASRLFPASGTRTDTQYF | TGTGCCAGCAGACTCTTTCCGGCTAGCGGGACTAGAACAGATACGCAGTATTTT | TRBJ2-3 | few | TRBV27 | TRBD2
CSARASAYNEQFF | TGCAGTGCTAGAGCTAGCGCCTACAATGAGCAGTTCTTC | TRBJ2-1 | NA | TRBV20-1 | NA
CSARETRGLGTEAFF | TGCAGTGCTAGAGAGACTAGGGGGCTGGGCACTGAAGCTTTCTTT | TRBJ1-1 | NA | TRBV20-1 | TRBD1
CSATGEVIQYF | TGCAGTGCTACAGGGGAGGTCATTCAGTACTTC | TRBJ2-4 | few | TRBV20-1 | NA
CAWSVGTGEEQYF | TGTGCCTGGAGTGTCGGGACAGGGGAAGAGCAGTACTTC | TRBJ2-7 | NA | TRBV30 | TRBD1
CATSTGLAGLTDTQYF | TGTGCCACCAGCACGGGACTAGCGGGGCTCACAGATACGCAGTATTTT | TRBJ2-3 | NA | TRBV15 | TRBD2
CASSLVSDNQYF | TGTGCCAGCAGCTTGGTCAGTGACAACCAGTACTTC | TRBJ2-5 | few | TRBV7-9 | NA
CASATEGGELFF | TGTGCTAGTGCCACTGAGGGCGGGGAGCTGTTTTTT | TRBJ2-2 | NA | TRBV12-5 | NA
CASSPPGRTLGETQYF | TGTGCCAGCAGCCCCCCCGGGCGAACACTTGGAGAGACCCAGTACTTC | TRBJ2-5 | NA | TRBV7-9 | NA
CASELAGVRGELFF | TGTGCCAGCGAACTAGCGGGAGTGCGAGGGGAGCTGTTTTTT | TRBJ2-2 | few | TRBV7-9 | TRBD2
CAWKQGAREQYF | TGTGCCTGGAAACAGGGGGCGAGGGAGCAGTACTTC | TRBJ2-7 | many | TRBV30 | TRBD1
CASSFGFEQYF | TGTGCCAGCAGTTTCGGGTTCGAGCAGTACTTC | TRBJ2-7 | NA | TRBV12-3/TRBV12-4 | NA
CASSEANTGELFF | TGTGCCAGCAGTGAAGCGAACACCGGGGAGCTGTTTTTT | TRBJ2-2 | many | TRBV6-4 | NA
CASSLTGLTDTQYF | TGTGCCAGCAGCTTGACCGGACTCACAGATACGCAGTATTTT | TRBJ2-3 | many | TRBV5-5 | NA
CASRGVQGGTWETQYF | TGTGCCAGCAGGGGGGTCCAAGGTGGTACCTGGGAGACCCAGTACTTC | TRBJ2-5 | many | TRBV7-8 | NA
CASSQESTGGPYNEQFF | TGTGCCAGCAGCCAAGAATCCACGGGAGGGCCATACAATGAGCAGTTCTTC | TRBJ2-1 | NA | TRBV4-2 | TRBD2
CASSYLKWSTDTQYF | TGTGCCAGCAGTTACCTCAAGTGGAGCACAGATACGCAGTATTTT | TRBJ2-3 | many | TRBV6-2/TRBV6-3 | NA
CASSRGPGLGTDTQYF | TGCGCCAGCAGCCGAGGCCCGGGGCTGGGCACAGATACGCAGTATTTT | TRBJ2-3 | many | TRBV4-3 | NA
CSARGNQETQYF | TGCAGTGCTAGAGGAAACCAAGAGACCCAGTACTTC | TRBJ2-5 | many | TRBV20-1 | NA
CASSSFSLLAGGDNEQFF | TGTGCCAGCAGCTCCTTTTCCCTTCTAGCGGGAGGGGACAATGAGCAGTTCTTC | TRBJ2-1 | NA | TRBV11-1 | TRBD2
CASSEDPGQGPYEQYF | TGTGCCAGTAGTGAAGATCCGGGACAGGGACCCTACGAGCAGTACTTC | TRBJ2-7 | many | TRBV19 | TRBD1
CASSHRDSATYEQYF | TGTGCCAGCAGCCACCGGGACAGCGCTACCTACGAGCAGTACTTC | TRBJ2-7 | few | TRBV7-9 | TRBD1
CASSSAGRDEQFF | TGTGCCAGCAGCTCAGCGGGACGTGATGAGCAGTTCTTC | TRBJ2-1 | NA | TRBV5-4 | TRBD2
CASSLLAGREQETQYF | TGTGCCAGCAGCTTACTGGCCGGGCGGGAGCAAGAGACCCAGTACTTC | TRBJ2-5 | few | TRBV11-2 | TRBD2
CATSREASGISYEQYF | TGTGCCACCAGCAGAGAGGCTAGCGGGATCTCCTACGAGCAGTACTTC | TRBJ2-7 | NA | TRBV15 | TRBD2